The 19 T cell receptor beta chains below were found in one sample sequenced in a study of CD8+CD57+ T cells in acquired aplastic anemia. The study profiled TCR beta VDJ and CDR3 using genomic DNA as template. TCRdb re-called the reads through MiXCR, storing one row per CDR3 protein. There are hundreds of thousands of distinct CDR3 sequences in the sample; under 80% occur only once, and more than 3.5% lies in the top ten. Source material: sorted CD4+, CD8+, or CD8+CD57+ T cells (not recorded which) from PBMCs. Every receptor here comes from a human donor in good health, serving as a control.

There are many counts of this clonotype. V is TRBV9 and J is TRBJ1-1; 7 bases agree with TRBD1. V dropped 3 bases and J dropped 3; count of bases not matched to a gene: 5. The CDR3 loop spans 14 amino acids. The germline CDR1 and CDR2 sequences are SGDLS and YYNGEE. As DNA, the CDR3 is TGTGCCAGCAGCGGACAGGGTTTTGACACTGAAGCTTTCTTT. Protein product: CASSGQGFDTEAFF.

The chain carries TRBV6-1 and TRBJ1-2; maybe TRBD1 (6 bases). Trimming stripped 6 bases from V and 2 bases from J, with 16 bases between. Per the germline V gene, CDR1 is MNHNS and CDR2 is SASEGT. The CDR3 is 15 residues long. CDR3 bases: TGTGCCAGCAGCCGAGGTCAAACAGGGAACTATGGCTACACCTTC. It codes for CASSRGQTGNYGYTF.

The genes are TRBV5-5 and TRBJ2-7; 8 nucleotides agree with TRBD2. V shed 6 bases, J shed 5 bases, and the junction held 10 bases outside the gene matches. CDR1 and CDR2 (germline): SGHKS, YYEKEE (reference sequence). The CDR3 length is 14 residues. The CDR3 nucleotides read TGTGCCAGCACGTCGGGGGGGCGGGGGAACGAGCAGTACTTC. It is translated as CASTSGGRGNEQYF.

This chain joins TRBV7-2 and TRBJ2-7, with a tentative D call TRBD2 (6 bases). Trimming took off 3 bases at V and 13 bases at J, with 25 bases between the two ends. The CDR3 extends over 15 amino acids. In germline, CDR1 is SGHTA, CDR2 FQGNSA. In DNA form, the CDR3 reads TGTGCCAGCAGCTTGGCCGCTGGGGGAGGCTACGAGGATTACTTC. Amino acid sequence: CASSLAAGGGYEDYF.

This clonotype was counted between two and nine times. One junction end disagrees with the germline gene, perhaps due to a read error. The V call is TRBV6-5, the J call TRBJ2-7; the D gene is possibly TRBD1 (5 bases). The CDR3 runs to 17 residues. Germline assignment: CDR1 MNHEY and CDR2 SVGAGI. The CDR3 spells CASGYSPARVGQGEQYF. Here the CDR3 DNA reads TGTGCCAGCGGTTACTCTCCCGCCAGGGTTGGGCAGGGTGAGCAGTACTTC.

This chain uses TRBV20-1 with TRBJ1-2; no clear D gene. CDR3 length equals 12 residues. Deletions cut 4 bases from V and 10 bases from J, with 16 bases between. Per the germline V gene, CDR1 is DFQATT and CDR2 is SNEGSKA (reference sequence). CDR3 bases: TGCAGTGCTACCGCGGGTGACCAGTACTACACCTTC. Encoded protein: CSATAGDQYYTF.

The chain is built from TRBV7-2 and TRBJ2-3; D is uncertain. V lost 0 bases and J 4 bases, leaving 5 bases between the germline ends. The V gene's germline CDR1 is SGHTA and CDR2 FQGNSA. The CDR3 contains 13 residues. This chain's CDR3 is CASSLAPSDTQYF. The CDR3 nucleotides read TGTGCCAGCAGCTTAGCTCCATCAGATACGCAGTATTTT.

This clonotype showed up many times. The chain employs TRBV5-8 and TRBJ2-7; no firm D call. The CDR3 is 13 amino acids. Trimming removed 4 bases from V and 3 bases from J, with 11 bases in between. Germline-derived CDR1 and CDR2 are SGHTS and YDEGEE. Written as DNA, the CDR3 is TGTGCCAGCAGCATAGGGATCGACTACGAGCAGTACTTC. Encoded protein: CASSIGIDYEQYF.

About this clonotype itself: A read error may account for a junction end that differs from germline. The chain links TRBV5-1 to TRBJ1-1; D remains unclear. The CDR3 consists of 12 residues. Germline V gene sequence: CDR1 SGHRS, CDR2 YFSETQ. The CDR3, as DNA: TGCGCCAGCACGCCACGGGTGGCTGAAGATTTCTTT. Translated: CASTPRVAEDFF.

V is TRBV12-5 and J is TRBJ1-2; the D gene is possibly TRBD1 (6 bases). Trimming took off 3 bases at V and 4 bases at J, with 9 bases between the two ends. This CDR3 spans 13 amino acids. CDR1 LGHNT and CDR2 FRNRAP come from the germline V gene. CDR3 residues: CASGLQGFYGYTF. The CDR3 DNA reads as TGTGCTAGTGGTTTACAGGGCTTCTATGGCTACACCTTC.

This clonotype has only a few counts. This chain links TRBV20-1 with TRBJ1-2; tentatively, D is TRBD1 (5 bases). This CDR3 spans 16 amino acids. Between the trimmed V and J ends, which lost 1 base and 0 bases, there was a span of 15 bases. Germline V gives CDR1 DFQATT, CDR2 SNEGSKA (reference sequence). DNA for the CDR3: TGCAGTGCTAGAGTTCTTGGGGCCTTAGCTAACTATGGCTACACCTTC. Its protein is CSARVLGALANYGYTF.

At least ten counts were recorded for this clonotype. The chain is built from TRBV15 and TRBJ1-3, with D perhaps TRBD1 (5 bases). Germline V lookup: CDR1 LNHNV, CDR2 YYDKDF (reference sequence). The CDR3 contains 15 residues. V lost 0 bases, J lost 7 bases, and 13 bases lay in between. The CDR3 loop is CATSRDRGLYNTIYF. The CDR3 DNA reads as TGTGCCACCAGCAGAGATCGGGGCCTATATAACACCATATATTTT.

This clonotype was seen at least ten times. CDR3 in DNA: TGTGCCAGCAGCGCCAACGGGGCCGGGGAGACCCAGTACTTC. Its translation is CASSANGAGETQYF. J is TRBJ2-5 and V is TRBV7-9, with D perhaps TRBD1 or TRBD2 (5 bases each). The CDR3 has 14 amino acids. Germline values: CDR1 SEHNR, CDR2 FQNEAQ (reference sequence). The V end was cut by 5 bases, the J end by 5 bases, with 15 bases between. Full variable domain (outside the CDR3, taken from reference TRBV7-9 and TRBJ2-5): DTGVSQNPRHKITKRGQNVTFRCDPISEHNRLYWYRQTLGQGPEFLTYFQNEAQLEKSRLLSDRFSAERPKGSFSTLEIQRTEQGDSAMYLCASSANGAGETQYFGPGTRLLVL.

The chain links TRBV29-1 to TRBJ2-7; TRBD1 is a possible D gene (5 bases). Germline loops: CDR1 SQVTM, CDR2 ANQGSEA. With 4 bases removed from V and 6 bases from J, the gap between germline ends came to 16 bases. This CDR3 spans 13 amino acids. This chain's CDR3 is CSVGTDKGAEQYF. In DNA form, the CDR3 reads TGCAGCGTTGGCACCGATAAAGGGGCCGAGCAGTACTTC.

The sample holds one count of this clonotype. CDR3: CASTWTGERSPLHF. The CDR3 region has the DNA TGTGCCAGCACCTGGACGGGGGAACGTTCACCCCTCCACTTT. The rearrangement links TRBV7-9 to TRBJ1-6, with D possibly matching TRBD1 (5 bases). Germline V lookup: CDR1 SEHNR, CDR2 FQNEAQ (reference sequence). The V end lost 7 bases, the J end lost 9 bases, and 16 bases lay between the germline ends. CDR3 length: 14 residues.

The chain employs TRBV9 and TRBJ1-1, with unresolved D. Germline V CDR1 and CDR2: SGDLS, YYNGEE. This CDR3 spans 14 amino acids. V was pared by 0 bases and J by 14 bases, with 20 bases between. The DNA of the CDR3 is TGTGCCAGCAGCGTAGATCTCCCCTACGAGCAGTACTTCTTT. Encoded protein: CASSVDLPYEQYFF.

This chain links TRBV2 with TRBJ1-2, with 8 nucleotides matching TRBD1. J was trimmed by 1 base and V by 7 bases; bases with no gene match: 5. The CDR3 consists of 14 residues. Germline loops: CDR1 SNHLY, CDR2 FYNNEI. CDR3 residues: CASKYRGGNYGYTF. The CDR3 DNA follows: TGTGCCAGCAAATACAGGGGGGGTAACTATGGCTACACCTTC. The full variable domain, its missing parts supplied by reference TRBV2 and TRBJ1-2, is EPEVTQTPSHQVTQMGQEVILRCVPISNHLYFYWYRQILGQKVEFLVSFYNNEISEKSEIFDDQFSVERPDGSNFTLKIRSTKLEDSAMYFCASKYRGGNYGYTFGSGTRLTVV.

This clonotype has at least ten counts. The chain employs TRBV3-1 and TRBJ2-7; D perhaps matches TRBD2 (7 bases). Trimming left V 4 bases short and J 1 base short, with 14 bases between. The length of the CDR3 is 15 residues. Germline V lookup: CDR1 LGHDT, CDR2 YNNKEL (reference sequence). The CDR3 reads CASSRRGGASYEQYF. For the CDR3, the DNA is TGTGCCAGCAGCCGTAGAGGGGGGGCTTCCTACGAGCAGTACTTC.

In the case of this clonotype: An end of the junction differs from the germline gene, which may be a read error. The rearrangement joins TRBV2 to TRBJ2-7; possible D gene TRBD1, 5 bases. CDR1 and CDR2 (germline): SNHLY, FYNNEI. The CDR3 totals 14 residues. The CDR3 protein is CASRPTGRDSPHHF. CDR3 in DNA: TGTGCCAGCAGGCCAACAGGCAGGGATTCACCCCACCACTTC.